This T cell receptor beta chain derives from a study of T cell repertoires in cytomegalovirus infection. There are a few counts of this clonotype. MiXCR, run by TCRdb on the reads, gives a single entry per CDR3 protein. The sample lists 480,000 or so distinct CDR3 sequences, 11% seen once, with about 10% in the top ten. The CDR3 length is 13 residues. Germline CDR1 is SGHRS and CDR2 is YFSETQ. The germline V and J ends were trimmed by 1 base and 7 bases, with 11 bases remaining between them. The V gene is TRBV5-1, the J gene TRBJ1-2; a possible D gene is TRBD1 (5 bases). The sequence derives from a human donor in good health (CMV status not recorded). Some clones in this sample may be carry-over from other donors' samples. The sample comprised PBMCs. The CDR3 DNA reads TGCGCCAGCAGCTTGCTGGGGGAGGGTGGCTACACCTTC. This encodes CASSLLGEGGYTF. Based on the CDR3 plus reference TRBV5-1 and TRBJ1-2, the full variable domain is KAGVTQTPRYLIKTRGQQVTLSCSPISGHRSVSWYQQTPGQGLQFLFEYFSETQRNKGNFPGRFSGRQFSNSRSEMNVSTLELGDSALYLCASSLLGEGGYTFGSGTRLTVV.